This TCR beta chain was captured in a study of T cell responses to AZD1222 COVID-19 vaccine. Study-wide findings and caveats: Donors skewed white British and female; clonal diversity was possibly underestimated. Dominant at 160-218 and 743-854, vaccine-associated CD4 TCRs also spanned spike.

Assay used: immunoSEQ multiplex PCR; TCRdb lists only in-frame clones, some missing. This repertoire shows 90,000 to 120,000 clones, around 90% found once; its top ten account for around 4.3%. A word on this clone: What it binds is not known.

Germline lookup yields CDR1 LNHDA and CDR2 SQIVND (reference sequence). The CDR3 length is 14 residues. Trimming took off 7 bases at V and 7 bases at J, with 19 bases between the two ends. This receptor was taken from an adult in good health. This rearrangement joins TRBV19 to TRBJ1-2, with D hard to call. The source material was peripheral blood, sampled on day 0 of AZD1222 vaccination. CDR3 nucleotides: TGTGCCAGTATTGGGTGGAAGAGGAGGAGTGGCTACACCTTC. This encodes CASIGWKRRSGYTF. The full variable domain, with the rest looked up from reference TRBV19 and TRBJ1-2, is DGGITQSPKYLFRKEGQNVTLSCEQNLNHDAMYWYRQDPGQGLRLIYYSQIVNDFQKGDIAEGYSVSREKKESFPLTVTSAQKNPTAFYLCASIGWKRRSGYTFGSGTRLTVV.